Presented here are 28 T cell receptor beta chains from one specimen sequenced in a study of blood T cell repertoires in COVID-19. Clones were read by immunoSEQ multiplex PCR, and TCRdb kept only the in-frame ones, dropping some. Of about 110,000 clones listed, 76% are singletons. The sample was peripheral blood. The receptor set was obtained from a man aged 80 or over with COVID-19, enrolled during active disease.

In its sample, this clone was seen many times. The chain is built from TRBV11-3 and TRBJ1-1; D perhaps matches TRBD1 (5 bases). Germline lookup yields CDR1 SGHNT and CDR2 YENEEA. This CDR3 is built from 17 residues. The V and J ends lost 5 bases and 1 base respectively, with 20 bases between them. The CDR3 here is CASSRGGTGIGNTEAFF. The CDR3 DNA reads TGTGCCAGCAGCCGTGGAGGGACGGGGATAGGGAACACTGAAGCTTTCTTT. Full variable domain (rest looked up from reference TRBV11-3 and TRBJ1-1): EAGVVQSPRYKIIEKKQPVAFWCNPISGHNTLYWYLQNLGQGPELLIRYENEEAVDDSQLPKDRFSAERLKGVDSTLKIQPAELGDSAVYLCASSRGGTGIGNTEAFFGQGTRLTVV.

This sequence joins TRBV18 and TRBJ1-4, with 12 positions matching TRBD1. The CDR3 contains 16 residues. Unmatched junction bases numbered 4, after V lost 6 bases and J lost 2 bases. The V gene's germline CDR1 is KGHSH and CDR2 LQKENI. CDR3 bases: TGTGCCAGCTCCCGGGGACAGGGGGCCACTAATGAAAAACTGTTTTTT. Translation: CASSRGQGATNEKLFF.

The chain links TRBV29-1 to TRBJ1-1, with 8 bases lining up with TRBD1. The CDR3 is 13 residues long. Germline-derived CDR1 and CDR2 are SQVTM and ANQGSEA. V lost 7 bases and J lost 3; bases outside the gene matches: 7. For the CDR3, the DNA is TGCAGCGCAGGCAGGGGGCTCGACACTGAAGCTTTCTTT. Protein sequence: CSAGRGLDTEAFF.

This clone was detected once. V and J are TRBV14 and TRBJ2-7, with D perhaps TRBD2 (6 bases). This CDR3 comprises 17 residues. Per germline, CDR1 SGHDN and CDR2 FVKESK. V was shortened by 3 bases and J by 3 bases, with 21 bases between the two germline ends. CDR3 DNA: TGTGCCAGCAGCCAGGGGGGACTTTCGGGGGTATACTACGAGCAGTACTTC. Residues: CASSQGGLSGVYYEQYF.

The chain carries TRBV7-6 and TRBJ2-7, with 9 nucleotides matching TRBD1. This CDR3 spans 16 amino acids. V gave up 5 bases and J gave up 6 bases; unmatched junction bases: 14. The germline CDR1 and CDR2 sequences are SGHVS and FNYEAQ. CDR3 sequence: CASSEPPGDRVVEQYF. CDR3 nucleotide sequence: TGTGCCAGCAGCGAGCCGCCAGGGGACAGGGTCGTCGAGCAGTACTTC.

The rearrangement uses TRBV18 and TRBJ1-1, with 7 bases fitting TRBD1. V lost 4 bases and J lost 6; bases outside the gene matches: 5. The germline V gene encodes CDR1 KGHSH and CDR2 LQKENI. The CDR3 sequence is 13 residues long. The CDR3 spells CASSRDREAEAFF. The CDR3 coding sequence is TGTGCCAGCTCACGAGACAGGGAGGCTGAAGCTTTCTTT. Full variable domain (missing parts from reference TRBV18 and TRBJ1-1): NAGVMQNPRHLVRRRGQEARLRCSPMKGHSHVYWYRQLPEEGLKFMVYLQKENIIDESGMPKERFSAEFPKEGPSILRIQQVVRGDSAAYFCASSRDREAEAFFGQGTRLTVV.

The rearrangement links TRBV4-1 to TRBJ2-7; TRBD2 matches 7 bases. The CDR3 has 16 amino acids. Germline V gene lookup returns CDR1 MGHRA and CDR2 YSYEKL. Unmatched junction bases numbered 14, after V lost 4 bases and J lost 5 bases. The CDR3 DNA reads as TGCGCCAGCAGCCTCCTTGGGGGGGGAGTACGCGACGAGCAGTACTTC. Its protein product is CASSLLGGGVRDEQYF.

Written as DNA, the CDR3 is TGTGCCAGCAGTTACCGGACAGCAGGATATGGCTACACCTTC. Translation: CASSYRTAGYGYTF. The genes are TRBV6-5 and TRBJ1-2, with D possibly being TRBD1 (6 bases). The CDR3 spans 14 residues. Per germline, CDR1 MNHEY and CDR2 SVGAGI. The V end lost 2 bases, the J end lost 5 bases, and 12 bases lay between the germline ends.

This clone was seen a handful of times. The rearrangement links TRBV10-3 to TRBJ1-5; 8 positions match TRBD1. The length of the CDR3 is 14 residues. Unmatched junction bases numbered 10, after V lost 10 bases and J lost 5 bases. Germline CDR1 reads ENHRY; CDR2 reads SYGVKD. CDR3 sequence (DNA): TGTGCCACTAATTCACAGGGGGGGGATCAGCCCCAGCATTTT. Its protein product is CATNSQGGDQPQHF.

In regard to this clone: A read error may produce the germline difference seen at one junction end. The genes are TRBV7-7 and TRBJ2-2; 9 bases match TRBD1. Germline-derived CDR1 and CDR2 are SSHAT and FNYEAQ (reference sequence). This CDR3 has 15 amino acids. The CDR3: CASSLHGQGSGELFF. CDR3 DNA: TGTGCTAGCAGCTTGCACGGACAGGGGAGCGGGGAGCTGTTTTTT.

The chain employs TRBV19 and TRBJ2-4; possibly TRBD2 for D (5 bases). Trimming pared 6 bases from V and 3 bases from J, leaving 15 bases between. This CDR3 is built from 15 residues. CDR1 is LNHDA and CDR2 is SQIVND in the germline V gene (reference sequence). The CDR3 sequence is CASRTGVVGKNIQYF. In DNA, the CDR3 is TGTGCCAGTAGGACCGGGGTAGTAGGCAAAAACATTCAGTACTTC.

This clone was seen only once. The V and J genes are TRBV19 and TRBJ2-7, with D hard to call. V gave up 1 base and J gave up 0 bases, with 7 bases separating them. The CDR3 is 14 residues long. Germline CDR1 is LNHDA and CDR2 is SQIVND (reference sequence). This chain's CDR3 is CASSIGAISYEQYF. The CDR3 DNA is TGTGCCAGTAGTATAGGGGCCATCTCCTACGAGCAGTACTTC.

The DNA for the CDR3 is TGTGCCAGCAGCCCTGGGACAGGGGGCATGGAAGGCTACACCTTC. Amino acids: CASSPGTGGMEGYTF. The chain has TRBV7-3 and TRBJ1-2, with 12 positions matching TRBD1. This CDR3 is 15 amino acids long. The germline gives CDR1 SGHTA, CDR2 FQGTGA. The trim removed 5 bases at V and 8 bases at J, leaving 9 bases unmatched.

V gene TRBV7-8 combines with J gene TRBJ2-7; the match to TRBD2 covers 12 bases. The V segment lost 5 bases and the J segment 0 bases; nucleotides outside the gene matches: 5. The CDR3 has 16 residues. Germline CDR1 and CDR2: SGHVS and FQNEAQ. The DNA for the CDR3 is TGTGCCAGCAGCACCCAGGGACTAGCGGGCTCCTACGAGCAGTACTTC. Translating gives CASSTQGLAGSYEQYF. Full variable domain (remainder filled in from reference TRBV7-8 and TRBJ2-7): GAGVSQSPRYKVAKRGQDVALRCDPISGHVSLFWYQQALGQGPEFLTYFQNEAQLDKSGLPSDRFFAERPEGSVSTLKIQRTQQEDSAVYLCASSTQGLAGSYEQYFGPGTRLTVT.

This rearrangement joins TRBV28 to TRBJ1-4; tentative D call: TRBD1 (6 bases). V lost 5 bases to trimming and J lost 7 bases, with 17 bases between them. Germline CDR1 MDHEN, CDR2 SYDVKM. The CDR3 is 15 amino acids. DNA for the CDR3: TGTGCCAGCAGTCCCCCAGACAGGATCCGTGAAAAACTGTTTTTT. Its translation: CASSPPDRIREKLFF.

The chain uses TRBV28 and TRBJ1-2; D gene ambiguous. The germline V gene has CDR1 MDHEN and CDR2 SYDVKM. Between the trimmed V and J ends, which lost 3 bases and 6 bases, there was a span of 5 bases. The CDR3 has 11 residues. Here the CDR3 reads CASSFFNGYTF. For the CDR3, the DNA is TGTGCCAGCAGTTTTTTTAATGGCTACACCTTC.

CDR3 coding DNA: TGCAGCGTTGTCAGGAACACTGAAGCTTTCTTT. It specifies CSVVRNTEAFF. The chain couples TRBV29-1 to TRBJ1-1; D is undetermined. The CDR3 runs 11 residues. V dropped 4 bases and J dropped 1 base, with 4 bases sitting between them. Looked up from germline, CDR1 is SQVTM and CDR2 is ANQGSEA.

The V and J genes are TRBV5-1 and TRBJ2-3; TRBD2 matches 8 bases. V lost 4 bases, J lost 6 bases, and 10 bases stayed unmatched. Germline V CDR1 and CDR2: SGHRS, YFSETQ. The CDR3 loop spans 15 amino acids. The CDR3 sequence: CASSPGAGGTDTQYF. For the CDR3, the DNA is TGCGCCAGCAGCCCGGGGGCGGGAGGTACTGATACGCAGTATTTT.

CDR3 nucleotides: TGTGCCAGCAGCTTAGAGACAGGGAGTAACACCGGGGAGCTGTTTTTT. Translation: CASSLETGSNTGELFF. The chain employs TRBV7-6 and TRBJ2-2, with 7 bases matching TRBD1. CDR1 is SGHVS, CDR2 FNYEAQ, per germline. This CDR3 contains 16 residues. J lost 2 bases, V lost 1 base, and 4 bases had no gene match. Supplemented by reference TRBV7-6 and TRBJ2-2, the full variable domain reads GAGVSQSPRYKVTKRGQDVALRCDPISGHVSLYWYRQALGQGPEFLTYFNYEAQQDKSGLPNDRFSAERPEGSISTLTIQRTEQRDSAMYRCASSLETGSNTGELFFGEGSRLTVL.

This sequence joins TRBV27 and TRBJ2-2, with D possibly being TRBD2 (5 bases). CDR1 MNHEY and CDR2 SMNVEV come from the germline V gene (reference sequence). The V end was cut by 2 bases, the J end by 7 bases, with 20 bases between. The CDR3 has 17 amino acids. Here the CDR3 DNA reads TGTGCCAGCAGTTTAAGGGCCTCGCCTCGGAGCGGCGGGGAGCTGTTTTTT. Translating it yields CASSLRASPRSGGELFF.

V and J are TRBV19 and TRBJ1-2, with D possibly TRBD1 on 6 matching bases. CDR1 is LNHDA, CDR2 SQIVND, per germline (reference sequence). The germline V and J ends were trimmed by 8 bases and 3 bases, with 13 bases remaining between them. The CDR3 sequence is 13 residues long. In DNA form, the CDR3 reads TGTGCCAGTGCGAGGACAGCCTACTATGGCTACACCTTC. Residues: CASARTAYYGYTF.

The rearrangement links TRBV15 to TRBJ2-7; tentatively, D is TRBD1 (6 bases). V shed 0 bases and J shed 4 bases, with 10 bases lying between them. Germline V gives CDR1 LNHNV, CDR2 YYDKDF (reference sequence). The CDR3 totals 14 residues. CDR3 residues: CATSRDQGPYEQYF. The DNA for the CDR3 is TGTGCCACCAGCAGAGATCAGGGGCCGTACGAGCAGTACTTC.

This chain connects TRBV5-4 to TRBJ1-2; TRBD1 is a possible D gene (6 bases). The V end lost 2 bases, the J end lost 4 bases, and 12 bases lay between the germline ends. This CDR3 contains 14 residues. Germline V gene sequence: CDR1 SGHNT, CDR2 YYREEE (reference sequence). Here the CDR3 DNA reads TGTGCCAGCAGCTTCGGACAGACCGGCTATGGCTACACCTTC. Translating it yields CASSFGQTGYGYTF.

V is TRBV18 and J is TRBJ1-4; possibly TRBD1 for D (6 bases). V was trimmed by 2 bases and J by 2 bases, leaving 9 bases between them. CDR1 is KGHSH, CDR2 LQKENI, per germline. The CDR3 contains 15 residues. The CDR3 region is CASSPFTGTNEKLFF. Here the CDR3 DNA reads TGTGCCAGCTCACCATTTACAGGGACTAATGAAAAACTGTTTTTT.

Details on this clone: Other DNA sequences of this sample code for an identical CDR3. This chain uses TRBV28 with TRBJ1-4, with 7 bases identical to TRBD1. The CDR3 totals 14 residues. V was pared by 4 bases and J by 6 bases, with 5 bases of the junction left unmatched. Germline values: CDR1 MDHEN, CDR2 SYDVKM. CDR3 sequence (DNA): TGTGCCAGCAGTTCGACAGGGAGAGATGAAAAACTGTTTTTT. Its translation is CASSSTGRDEKLFF.

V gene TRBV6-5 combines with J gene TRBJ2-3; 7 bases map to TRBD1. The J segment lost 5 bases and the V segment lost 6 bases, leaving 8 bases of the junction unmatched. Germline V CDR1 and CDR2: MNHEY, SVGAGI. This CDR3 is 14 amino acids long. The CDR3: CASRYRQGRDTQYF. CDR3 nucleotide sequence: TGTGCCAGCAGATATCGACAGGGACGAGATACGCAGTATTTT.

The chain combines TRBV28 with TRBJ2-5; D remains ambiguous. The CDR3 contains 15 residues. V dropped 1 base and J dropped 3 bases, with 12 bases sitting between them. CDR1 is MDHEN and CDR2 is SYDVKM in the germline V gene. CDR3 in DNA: TGTGCCAGCAGTTTATATGTAACAGAAGAAGAGACCCAGTACTTC. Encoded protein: CASSLYVTEEETQYF.

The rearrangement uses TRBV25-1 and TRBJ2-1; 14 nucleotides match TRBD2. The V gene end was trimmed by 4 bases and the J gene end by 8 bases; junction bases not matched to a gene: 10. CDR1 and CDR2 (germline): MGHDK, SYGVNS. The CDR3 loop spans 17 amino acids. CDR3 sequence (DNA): TGTGCCAGCAGTGGGTTTTCCGGGACTAGCGGGAGTTATGAGCAGTTCTTC. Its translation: CASSGFSGTSGSYEQFF. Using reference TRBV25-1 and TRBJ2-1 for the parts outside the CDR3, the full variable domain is EADIYQTPRYLVIGTGKKITLECSQTMGHDKMYWYQQDPGMELHLIHYSYGVNSTEKGDLSSESTVSRIRTEHFPLTLESARPSHTSQYLCASSGFSGTSGSYEQFFGPGTRLTVL.